The next 27 T cell receptor beta chains were all read from a single sample in a study of spatial heterogeneity in lung cancer. Described time point: sample taken at primary tumor resection. MiXCR, applied by TCRdb to the 5' RACE reads, yields one record per CDR3 protein. This sample has 30,000 to 45,000 distinct CDR3 sequences, with 6.5% to 9% found just once. The specimen was PBMCs, collected at surgery. The receptors were gathered from a male donor with early-stage non-small cell lung cancer.

This clonotype has just a few counts. The rearrangement links TRBV5-4 to TRBJ2-3; D call uncertain. V lost 0 bases to trimming and J lost 8 bases, with 4 bases between them. Germline V gene data show CDR1 as SGHNT and CDR2 as YYREEE (reference sequence). The CDR3 consists of 11 residues. CDR3 sequence reads: CASSLDGTQYF. CDR3 bases: TGTGCCAGCAGCTTGGACGGTACGCAGTATTTT.

The CDR3 region is CASSETGWNQPQHF. The CDR3, as DNA: TGTGCCAGCAGCGAGACAGGGTGGAATCAGCCCCAGCATTTT. The chain is built from TRBV7-8 and TRBJ1-5; 7 bases match TRBD1. The germline CDR1 and CDR2 sequences are SGHVS and FQNEAQ. The ends lost 5 bases at V and 4 bases at J; junction bases unmatched: 5. CDR3 length: 14 residues.

This clonotype was seen at least ten times. The genes are TRBV27 and TRBJ1-3, with D possibly TRBD1 on 5 matching bases. Germline V gives CDR1 MNHEY, CDR2 SMNVEV (reference sequence). Deletions cut 5 bases from V and 3 bases from J, with 11 bases between. The CDR3 is 14 amino acids. The CDR3, as DNA: TGTGCCAGCAGTAATCAGGGAGGTGGAAACACCATATATTTT. This codes for CASSNQGGGNTIYF.

The chain couples TRBV5-1 to TRBJ1-1; possible D gene TRBD1, 6 bases. This CDR3 comprises 13 residues. The V end was cut by 4 bases, the J end by 1 base, with 8 bases between. Germline V gene sequence: CDR1 SGHRS, CDR2 YFSETQ. As DNA, the CDR3 is TGCGCCAGCAGCACAGGGAGGAACACTGAAGCTTTCTTT. Protein product: CASSTGRNTEAFF.

This clonotype was counted between two and nine times. V gene TRBV6-5 combines with J gene TRBJ2-7; 9 bases fit TRBD2. The V gene's germline CDR1 is MNHEY and CDR2 SVGAGI. The CDR3 has 16 amino acids. V gave up 5 bases and J gave up 4 bases; unmatched junction bases: 12. CDR3 loop: CASSLTSGVGPYEQYV. CDR3 DNA: TGTGCCAGCAGTCTGACTAGCGGAGTCGGCCCTTACGAGCAGTACGTC.

This clonotype was counted only a few times. The chain links TRBV4-3 to TRBJ1-1, with D perhaps TRBD1 (5 bases). CDR1 is LGHNA and CDR2 is YSLEER in the germline V gene. CDR3 length: 19 residues. V dropped 0 bases and J dropped 0 bases, with 20 bases sitting between them. The chain's CDR3 is CASSQDMLGGDFMNTEAFF. DNA of the CDR3: TGCGCCAGCAGCCAAGATATGCTCGGGGGGGATTTCATGAACACTGAAGCTTTCTTT.

This clonotype was counted a few times. The chain is built from TRBV2 and TRBJ1-5; 7 nucleotides line up with TRBD1. Trimming at V came to 9 bases and at J to 1 base, leaving 3 bases not matched to a gene. The CDR3 totals 13 residues. The germline V gene encodes CDR1 SNHLY and CDR2 FYNNEI. Written as DNA, the CDR3 is TGTGCCAGGTCACAGGGGAGCAATCAGCCCCAGCATTTT. Its translation: CARSQGSNQPQHF.

This clonotype has at least ten counts. The V gene is TRBV20-1, the J gene TRBJ1-6; D may be TRBD1 (5 bases). The CDR3 sequence is 16 residues long. With 4 bases removed from V and 5 bases from J, the gap between germline ends came to 18 bases. CDR1 DFQATT and CDR2 SNEGSKA come from the germline V gene (reference sequence). This CDR3 reads CSAISVGQGDNSPLHF. DNA of the CDR3: TGCAGTGCTATTTCCGTCGGGCAGGGAGATAATTCACCCCTCCACTTT.

There are many counts of this clonotype. The chain links TRBV20-1 to TRBJ2-7; D gene ambiguous. V lost 2 bases to trimming and J lost 0 bases, with 8 bases between them. Germline CDR1 DFQATT, CDR2 SNEGSKA (reference sequence). The length of the CDR3 is 13 residues. The CDR3: CSARKGNSYEQYF. Here the CDR3 DNA reads TGCAGTGCTAGAAAGGGTAACTCCTACGAGCAGTACTTC.

This clonotype occurred many times. The CDR3 here is CASSPRTGISGNTIYF. The CDR3 DNA follows: TGTGCCAGCAGTCCCAGGACGGGAATCTCTGGAAACACCATATATTTT. The genes are TRBV6-5 and TRBJ1-3; D ambiguous. The germline V and J ends were trimmed by 5 bases and 0 bases, with 14 bases remaining between them. Germline CDR1 MNHEY, CDR2 SVGAGI. CDR3 length: 16 residues.

This clonotype was seen many times. This chain uses TRBV29-1 with TRBJ1-1; tentatively, D is TRBD1 (5 bases). Per the germline V gene, CDR1 is SQVTM and CDR2 is ANQGSEA. The V end was cut by 1 base, the J end by 2 bases, with 8 bases between. The CDR3 has 13 amino acids. The CDR3 nucleotides read TGCAGCGTTGAAGCTGACAGCAACACTGAAGCTTTCTTT. Translated: CSVEADSNTEAFF. Filled out from reference TRBV29-1 and TRBJ1-1, the complete variable domain reads SAVISQKPSRDICQRGTSLTIQCQVDSQVTMMFWYRQQPGQSLTLIATANQGSEATYESGFVIDKFPISRPNLTFSTLTVSNMSPEDSSIYLCSVEADSNTEAFFGQGTRLTVV.

This clonotype was observed many times. The J gene is TRBJ2-1, the V gene TRBV30; possible D gene TRBD1, 6 bases. Per the germline V gene, CDR1 is GTSNPN and CDR2 is SVGIG (reference sequence). Trimming took off 2 bases at V and 3 bases at J, with 14 bases between the two ends. The CDR3 has 15 amino acids. CDR3 sequence: CAWSPWTVIYNEQFF. CDR3 in DNA: TGTGCCTGGAGTCCCTGGACAGTGATCTACAATGAGCAGTTCTTC.

This clonotype was recorded a few times. In this CDR3 the conserved last residue, phenylalanine or tryptophan, is missing, so a read error is likely. The limits of the CDR3 on the DNA are not certain, so only TCRdb's listed CDR3 is given. The J gene is TRBJ1-2, the V gene TRBV6-6; the table's D call, TRBD1, has no DNA check behind it. CDR1 and CDR2 from the germline V gene are MNHNY and SVGAGI (reference sequence). The CDR3 length equals 13 residues, ends included. The CDR3: CASSPREIPSMPH.

The chain has TRBV6-5 and TRBJ2-1, with 11 bases matching TRBD2. The CDR3 consists of 15 residues. V was clipped by 5 bases and J by 4 bases; unmatched bases: 4. CDR1 is MNHEY and CDR2 is SVGAGI in the germline V gene. CDR3 sequence: CASSRGLAAYNEQFF. The CDR3 DNA sequence: TGTGCCAGCAGTAGGGGACTAGCGGCTTACAATGAGCAGTTCTTC.

The chain uses TRBV6-2 or TRBV6-3 and TRBJ2-1, with D uncertain. The germline V gene has CDR1 MNHEY and CDR2 SVGEGT. Trimming shortened V by 6 bases and J by 3 bases, and 9 bases separated the two germline ends. CDR3 length equals 13 residues. The DNA for the CDR3 is TGTGCCAGCAGCTTAGACCTCTACAATGAGCAGTTCTTC. Its protein product is CASSLDLYNEQFF.

This clonotype appeared many times. The J gene is TRBJ2-1, the V gene TRBV9; D is unclear. This CDR3 contains 13 residues. Germline V gene lookup returns CDR1 SGDLS and CDR2 YYNGEE. V lost 0 bases, J lost 1 base, and 2 bases lay in between. The CDR3 DNA sequence: TGTGCCAGCAGCGTAGGTTCCTACAATGAGCAGTTCTTC. This translates into CASSVGSYNEQFF.

In DNA, the CDR3 is TGTGCCAGCAGTTACTCCAACTCAAACAGGGGAAACACCATATATTTT. It encodes CASSYSNSNRGNTIYF. This chain links TRBV6-5 with TRBJ1-3, with D tentatively TRBD1 (5 bases). V lost 0 bases and J 4 bases, leaving 13 bases between the germline ends. The CDR3 loop spans 16 amino acids. Germline lookup yields CDR1 MNHEY and CDR2 SVGAGI.

In its sample, this clonotype ranks as medium-sized (0.01 to 0.1%). This chain uses TRBV10-3 with TRBJ2-2, with D perhaps TRBD2 (5 bases). CDR3 length: 16 residues. Trimming removed 7 bases from V and 1 base from J, with 16 bases in between. Germline CDR1 ENHRY, CDR2 SYGVKD. CDR3 sequence: CAIKPPGVGNTGELFF. The CDR3 nucleotides are TGTGCCATCAAGCCGCCCGGGGTAGGGAACACCGGGGAGCTGTTTTTT.

Ten or more counts support this clonotype. The V gene is TRBV7-2, the J gene TRBJ2-4, with a weak D call TRBD2 (6 bases). From germline, CDR1 is SGHTA and CDR2 FQGNSA. V was trimmed by 2 bases and J by 9 bases, leaving 17 bases between them. The CDR3 covers 15 residues. CDR3 residues: CASSLSYGSGSIQYF. The CDR3 DNA reads as TGTGCCAGCAGCTTATCGTACGGGAGTGGGAGCATTCAGTACTTC.

The DNA of the CDR3 is TGTGCCAGTACGGACCAAAGCGGGAGGGCCGCGACCCAGTACTTC. It codes for CASTDQSGRAATQYF. The chain combines TRBV19 with TRBJ2-5, with 10 bases lining up with TRBD2. Per the germline V gene, CDR1 is LNHDA and CDR2 is SQIVND (reference sequence). The CDR3 has 15 residues. V shed 7 bases and J 7 bases; nucleotides not matched to a gene: 12.

This chain uses TRBV12-3 or TRBV12-4 with TRBJ2-1, with no clear D. This CDR3 is built from 14 residues. The V end was cut by 6 bases, the J end by 2 bases, with 11 bases between. Here the CDR3 reads CASRPTDTYNEQFF. DNA for the CDR3: TGTGCCAGCAGACCTACAGATACCTACAATGAGCAGTTCTTC.

The rearrangement joins TRBV20-1 to TRBJ1-2; D gene ambiguous. Germline CDR1 reads DFQATT; CDR2 reads SNEGSKA (reference sequence). V was pared by 0 bases and J by 10 bases, with 18 bases between. The CDR3 runs 14 residues. In DNA form, the CDR3 reads TGCAGTGCTAGAGATTCTTACCCGGGAGCGACCTACACCTTC. It yields the protein CSARDSYPGATYTF.

The chain recombines TRBV18 with TRBJ2-7, with unresolved D. Germline V gene lookup returns CDR1 KGHSH and CDR2 LQKENI. Trimming pared 6 bases from V and 1 base from J, leaving 10 bases between. The length of the CDR3 is 13 residues. CDR3 sequence (DNA): TGTGCCAGCTCTGGCTCTCAGTCCTACGAGCAGTACTTC. Protein sequence: CASSGSQSYEQYF.

There are many counts of this clonotype. The CDR3 DNA is TGTGCCACCAGCCGACTACCGCACTATGGCTACACCTTC. As protein: CATSRLPHYGYTF. The rearrangement uses TRBV24-1 and TRBJ1-2, with no clear D. Germline V CDR1 and CDR2: KGHDR, SFDVKD. Trimming took off 7 bases at V and 3 bases at J, with 11 bases between the two ends. This CDR3 has 13 amino acids.

The V call is TRBV12-5, the J call TRBJ2-3; D remains ambiguous. The CDR3 sequence is 15 residues long. Trimming took 11 bases from V and 1 from J, leaving 19 bases between them. CDR1 is LGHNT and CDR2 is FRNRAP in the germline V gene. The CDR3 spells CAAKSTTHGTDTQYF. The CDR3 bases are TGTGCTGCCAAGTCTACTACCCACGGCACAGATACGCAGTATTTT.

As to this clonotype: One junction end does not reproduce the germline sequence, and a read error may be involved. The CDR3 loop reads CASALWGNNQPQHF. The CDR3 DNA sequence: TGTGCTAGTGCTTTGTGGGGAAACAATCAGCCCCAGCATTTT. The chain is built from TRBV12-5 and TRBJ1-5, with D uncertain. CDR1 LGHNT and CDR2 FRNRAP come from the germline V gene. The CDR3 is 14 amino acids.

The chain has TRBV5-4 and TRBJ2-2; 11 nucleotides align to TRBD2. The CDR3 totals 16 residues. J gave up 2 bases and V 0 bases, and 0 bases lay outside the gene matches. Germline assignment: CDR1 SGHNT and CDR2 YYREEE (reference sequence). This CDR3 reads CASSLGLAGNTGELFF. The CDR3 region has the DNA TGTGCCAGCAGCTTGGGACTAGCGGGAAACACCGGGGAGCTGTTTTTT.